The T cell receptor beta chain described here comes from a study of blood T cell repertoires in COVID-19. Some clones are missing from TCRdb's copy, which holds only in-frame ones; the method was immunoSEQ multiplex PCR. The table records about 45,000 clones, nearly 85% of them present only once. V lost 4 bases, J lost 4 bases, and 3 bases stayed unmatched. Germline loops: CDR1 MDHEN, CDR2 SYDVKM. This CDR3 comprises 14 residues. Material for sequencing was peripheral blood. This TCR was recovered from a man at least 80 years old in a cohort sampled during active COVID-19. V is TRBV28 and J is TRBJ2-7, with 11 nucleotides matching TRBD1. In nucleotides, the CDR3 is TGTGCCAGCAGTTCCGGGACAGGGGGTTACGAGCAGTACTTC. Residues: CASSSGTGGYEQYF.